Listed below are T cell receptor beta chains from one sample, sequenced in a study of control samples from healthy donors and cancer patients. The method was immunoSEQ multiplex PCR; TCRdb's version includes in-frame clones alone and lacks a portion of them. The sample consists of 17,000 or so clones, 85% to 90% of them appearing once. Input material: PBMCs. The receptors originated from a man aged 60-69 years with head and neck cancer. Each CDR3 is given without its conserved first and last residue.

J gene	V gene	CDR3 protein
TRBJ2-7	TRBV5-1	ASSSGPFYEQY
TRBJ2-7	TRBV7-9	ASSLAGAEQY
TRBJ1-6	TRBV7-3	ASSYGVPGGVPLH
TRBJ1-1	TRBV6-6	ASSYSTQVGTEAF
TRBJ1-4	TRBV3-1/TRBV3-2	ASSQAGLANEKLF
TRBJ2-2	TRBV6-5	ATQEDTLTGELF
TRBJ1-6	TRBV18	ASSPGISYNSPLH
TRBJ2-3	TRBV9	ASSVEGGTQY
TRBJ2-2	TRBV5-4	ASSGWTGDTGELF
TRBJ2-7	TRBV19	ASRKGRLFEQY
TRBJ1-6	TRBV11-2	ASSTRLWGSYNSPLH
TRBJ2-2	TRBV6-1	ASSEAWVRTGELF
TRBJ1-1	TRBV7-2	ASSLIGSGGKEDTEAF
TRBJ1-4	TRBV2	ASRDRGIEKLF
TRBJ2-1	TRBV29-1	SVEGGTGLVNEQF
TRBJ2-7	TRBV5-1	ASSLGDRVNEQY
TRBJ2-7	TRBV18	ASSPLLDRTYEQY
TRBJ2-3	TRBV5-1	ASSRGGAYTDTQY
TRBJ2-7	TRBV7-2	ASSTTGVYEQY
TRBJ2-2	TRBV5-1	ASSFSSRVNTGELF
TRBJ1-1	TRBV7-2	ASSLASRTTNEAF
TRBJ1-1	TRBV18	ASSPPRPGAAGTEAF
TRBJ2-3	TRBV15	ATSRGEGISTDTQY
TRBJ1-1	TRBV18	ASSPQGPVEAF
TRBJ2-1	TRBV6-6	ASSSWGDEQF
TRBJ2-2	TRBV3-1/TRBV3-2	ASSGGWGTGELF